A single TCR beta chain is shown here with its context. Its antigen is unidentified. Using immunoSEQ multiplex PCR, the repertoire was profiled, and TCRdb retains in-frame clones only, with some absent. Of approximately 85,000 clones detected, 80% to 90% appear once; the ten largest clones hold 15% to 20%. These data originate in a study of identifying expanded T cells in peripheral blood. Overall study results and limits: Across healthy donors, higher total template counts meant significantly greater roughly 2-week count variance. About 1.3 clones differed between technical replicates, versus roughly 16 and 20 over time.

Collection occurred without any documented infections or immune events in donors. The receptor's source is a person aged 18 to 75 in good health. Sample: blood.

As DNA, the CDR3 is TGTGCCAGCAGTTACGGCCAGGGCACAGATACGCAGTATTTT. Amino acids: CASSYGQGTDTQYF. The chain is built from TRBV6-6 and TRBJ2-3; no clear D gene. This CDR3 spans 14 amino acids. Trimming took 2 bases from V and 1 from J, leaving 7 bases between them. The germline V gene encodes CDR1 MNHNY and CDR2 SVGAGI (reference sequence).